This TCR beta chain derives from a study of ipilimumab plus nivolumab after autologous stem cell transplantation. Germline CDR1 and CDR2: ENHRY and SYGVKD. With 2 bases clipped from V and 8 bases from J, the junction kept 10 bases outside the gene matches. The CDR3 runs 16 residues. TCRdb's copy holds only in-frame clones and misses some; the assay was immunoSEQ multiplex PCR. The sample has some 46,000 clones; over 75% are singletons. This chain links TRBV10-3 with TRBJ1-4, with 8 bases lining up with TRBD1. This TCR was sampled from a male donor with multiple myeloma. The sample consisted of PBMCs, taken in a trial of ipilimumab plus nivolumab as post-transplant consolidation. CDR3 bases: TGTGCCATCAGTGAGGGTTATGGACAGGGTATAGAAAAACTGTTTTTT. Residues: CAISEGYGQGIEKLFF.